The 26 T cell receptor beta chains given below trace back to one sample, sequenced in a study of radiotherapy plus CTLA-4 blockade in lung cancer. TCRdb keeps only in-frame clones here, not all; method: immunoSEQ multiplex PCR. The table records about 54,000 clones, roughly 84% of them present only once. The sequences come from peripheral blood, collected from a patient treated with radiotherapy plus ipilimumab. Source of these receptors: a human donor with non-small cell lung cancer who had a partial response to radiotherapy plus ipilimumab.

This clone showed up just once. The rearrangement joins TRBV5-4 to TRBJ2-1, with 9 bases that match TRBD1. Germline assignment: CDR1 SGHNT and CDR2 YYREEE (reference sequence). CDR3 length: 17 residues. Trimming at V came to 2 bases and at J to 5 bases, leaving 11 bases not matched to a gene. CDR3 bases: TGTGCCAGCAGCTTCGCCCCCGGGACAGGGAACGACAATGAGCAGTTCTTC. It yields the protein CASSFAPGTGNDNEQFF.

The chain couples TRBV5-6 to TRBJ2-7, with TRBD1 matching over 9 bases. The CDR3 runs to 15 residues. Trimming removed 4 bases from V and 5 bases from J; junction bases left unmatched: 10. Germline V gene sequence: CDR1 SGHDT, CDR2 YYEEEE. The CDR3 loop is CASSAEQGAWDEQYF. In nucleotides, the CDR3 is TGTGCCAGCAGCGCCGAACAGGGGGCTTGGGACGAGCAGTACTTC.

This sequence joins TRBV19 and TRBJ1-5; maybe TRBD1 (5 bases). The CDR3 length is 16 residues. Between the trimmed V and J ends, which lost 7 bases and 0 bases, there was a span of 16 bases. CDR1 is LNHDA and CDR2 is SQIVND in the germline V gene (reference sequence). CDR3 coding DNA: TGTGCCAGTACGGGAGGGGCAGGATATAGCAATCAGCCCCAGCATTTT. It translates to CASTGGAGYSNQPQHF.

The chain is built from TRBV9 and TRBJ1-5; D is ambiguous. The V gene's germline CDR1 is SGDLS and CDR2 YYNGEE. V was pared by 0 bases and J by 1 base, with 14 bases between. The CDR3 is 17 residues long. In DNA form, the CDR3 reads TGTGCCAGCAGCGTAGGGTTGGGTAGCTGGAGCAATCAGCCCCAGCATTTT. Residues: CASSVGLGSWSNQPQHF.

This chain uses TRBV10-2 with TRBJ1-1; no clear D gene. The V gene lost 8 bases and the J gene lost 1 base, with 11 bases spanning the gap. The CDR3 extends over 13 amino acids. Germline loops: CDR1 WSHSY, CDR2 SAAADI. CDR3 in DNA: TGCGCCAGCGCAGACGGGTGGAACACTGAAGCTTTCTTT. Translating it yields CASADGWNTEAFF.

This clone has a single count. This chain uses TRBV7-8 with TRBJ1-3, with D uncertain. V lost 1 base and J 2 bases, leaving 9 bases between the germline ends. There are 15 residues in the CDR3. CDR1 and CDR2 from the germline V gene are SGHVS and FQNEAQ. DNA of the CDR3: TGTGCCAGCAGCTTAGGTTTAGCGACTGGAAACACCATATATTTT. The encoded protein is CASSLGLATGNTIYF.

This clone occurred a few times. The rearrangement links TRBV2 to TRBJ2-7; 9 positions match TRBD1. Germline CDR1 and CDR2: SNHLY and FYNNEI. The CDR3 extends over 17 amino acids. Trimming took 5 bases from V and 1 from J; bases not matched to a gene: 12. CDR3 DNA sequence: TGTGCCAGCAGTACGGGAGACAGGGGGACCAAATCCTACGAGCAGTACTTC. Its translation: CASSTGDRGTKSYEQYF.

The chain links TRBV9 to TRBJ2-1; D uncertain. This CDR3 comprises 14 residues. The V and J ends lost 0 bases and 3 bases respectively, with 7 bases between them. Germline CDR1 reads SGDLS; CDR2 reads YYNGEE. CDR3 sequence: CASSVVGSYNEQFF. The CDR3 DNA reads TGTGCCAGCAGCGTAGTTGGCAGCTACAATGAGCAGTTCTTC.

V is TRBV5-8 and J is TRBJ1-5; no clear D. The length of the CDR3 is 16 residues. V gave up 2 bases and J gave up 0 bases, with 12 bases separating them. CDR1 is SGHTS, CDR2 YDEGEE, per germline. The CDR3 protein is CASSLVGGVSNQPQHF. The DNA of the CDR3 is TGTGCCAGCAGCTTAGTAGGAGGCGTTAGCAATCAGCCCCAGCATTTT.

This chain joins TRBV7-3 and TRBJ2-3; 9 bases match TRBD2. CDR1 is SGHTA and CDR2 is FQGTGA in the germline V gene. The V gene end was trimmed by 2 bases and the J gene end by 2 bases; junction bases not matched to a gene: 5. There are 16 residues in the CDR3. The CDR3 DNA follows: TGTGCCAGCAGCTTAGTAGCGGGGGACGACACAGATACGCAGTATTTT. Protein product: CASSLVAGDDTDTQYF.

Turning to this clone: Just one base apart from a much larger clone, this may be a read error. The chain joins TRBV2 to TRBJ2-7; D might be TRBD1 (5 bases). Germline V CDR1 and CDR2: SNHLY, FYNNEI. The V gene lost 6 bases and the J gene lost 0 bases, with 12 bases spanning the gap. The CDR3 totals 14 residues. CDR3 DNA: TGTGCCAGCAGCCCAGGACACCTCTCCTACGAGCAGTACTTC. It yields the protein CASSPGHLSYEQYF.

The chain recombines TRBV7-9 with TRBJ2-3, with TRBD2 matching over 8 bases. The CDR3 is 15 residues long. V shed 3 bases and J 1 base; nucleotides not matched to a gene: 3. The germline gives CDR1 SEHNR, CDR2 FQNEAQ (reference sequence). This chain's CDR3 is CASSFSGGGTDTQYF. CDR3 DNA: TGTGCCAGCAGCTTTTCGGGAGGGGGCACAGATACGCAGTATTTT.

The table lists this clone with a few counts. The CDR3 is CASSGGRGTYGYTF. CDR3 in DNA: TGTGCCAGCAGTGGAGGGCGGGGTACCTATGGCTACACCTTC. The genes are TRBV27 and TRBJ1-2; D unresolved. Trimming removed 5 bases from V and 4 bases from J, with 14 bases in between. Germline V gene sequence: CDR1 MNHEY, CDR2 SMNVEV (reference sequence). This CDR3 has 14 residues.

DNA for the CDR3: TGTGCCATCAGTGAGACTTTAGCGGGGGAGACCGGGGAGCTGTTTTTT. Its translation: CAISETLAGETGELFF. The rearrangement links TRBV10-3 to TRBJ2-2; 9 bases fit TRBD2. Unmatched junction bases numbered 6, after V lost 2 bases and J lost 5 bases. CDR1 and CDR2 from the germline V gene are ENHRY and SYGVKD. CDR3 length equals 16 residues.

The chain uses TRBV5-1 and TRBJ2-7; TRBD1 matches at 7 bases. The germline CDR1 and CDR2 sequences are SGHRS and YFSETQ. With V trimmed by 4 bases and J by 4 bases, 5 bases remained unmatched. The CDR3 sequence is 13 residues long. The CDR3 nucleotides are TGCGCCAGCAGCGAACAGACAGGGTACGAGCAGTACTTC. Translation: CASSEQTGYEQYF.

V gene TRBV9 combines with J gene TRBJ1-4; tentatively, D is TRBD1 (6 bases). The length of the CDR3 is 15 residues. Trimming removed 9 bases from V and 4 bases from J, with 19 bases in between. Germline CDR1 reads SGDLS; CDR2 reads YYNGEE. CDR3 region: CATGPNRDLNEKLFF. In nucleotides, the CDR3 is TGTGCCACCGGACCCAACAGGGACCTTAATGAAAAACTGTTTTTT.

The chain employs TRBV5-6 and TRBJ1-1, with no clear D. The V end lost 5 bases, the J end lost 5 bases, and 16 bases lay between the germline ends. Per germline, CDR1 SGHDT and CDR2 YYEEEE. There are 14 residues in the CDR3. This CDR3 is CASRTLPGRTEAFF. The CDR3 region has the DNA TGTGCCAGCAGGACCTTGCCGGGTCGGACTGAAGCTTTCTTT.

The rearrangement uses TRBV5-4 and TRBJ2-5; 9 positions agree with TRBD2. Trimming took 5 bases from V and 3 from J; bases not matched to a gene: 8. Germline V lookup: CDR1 SGHNT, CDR2 YYREEE (reference sequence). CDR3 size: 15 residues. DNA for the CDR3: TGTGCCAGCAGTTGGCGGACTAGCGCCAAAGAGACCCAGTACTTC. Amino acids: CASSWRTSAKETQYF.

The chain combines TRBV4-1 with TRBJ2-7; 10 bases map to TRBD2. Germline V gene lookup returns CDR1 MGHRA and CDR2 YSYEKL. The CDR3 length is 18 residues. Trimming removed 1 base from V and 4 bases from J; junction bases left unmatched: 13. CDR3: CASSQGLAGAPPLYEQYF. The CDR3 DNA reads as TGCGCCAGCAGCCAAGGGCTAGCGGGGGCCCCGCCGCTATACGAGCAGTACTTC.

The rearrangement uses TRBV6-1 and TRBJ2-3, with TRBD2 matching 9 bases. With V trimmed by 2 bases and J by 6 bases, 9 bases remained unmatched. Germline CDR1 reads MNHNS; CDR2 reads SASEGT. CDR3 size: 16 residues. The DNA of the CDR3 is TGTGCCAGCAGTGAATCGGGGACTAGCAGGACGGATACGCAGTATTTT. This encodes CASSESGTSRTDTQYF.

This rearrangement joins TRBV5-6 to TRBJ1-3, with D perhaps TRBD1 (6 bases). Germline lookup yields CDR1 SGHDT and CDR2 YYEEEE. V shed 1 base and J shed 4 bases, with 9 bases lying between them. This CDR3 region has 14 residues. The CDR3 sequence is CASSLWDNGNTIYF. DNA of the CDR3: TGTGCCAGCAGCTTGTGGGACAACGGAAACACCATATATTTT.

The chain carries TRBV4-2 and TRBJ2-7, with a weak D call TRBD1 (6 bases). V gave up 3 bases and J gave up 3 bases, with 12 bases separating them. Germline lookup yields CDR1 LGHNA and CDR2 YNFKEQ. This CDR3 is 14 amino acids long. The CDR3 DNA reads as TGTGCCAGCAGCCATAAAGGGGGAGACTACGAGCAGTACTTC. Amino acid sequence: CASSHKGGDYEQYF.

The rearrangement joins TRBV9 to TRBJ1-6; a possible D gene is TRBD1 (6 bases). Deletions cut 1 base from V and 0 bases from J, with 8 bases between. CDR1 and CDR2 from the germline V gene are SGDLS and YYNGEE. The CDR3 spans 16 residues. Here the CDR3 DNA reads TGTGCCAGCAGCGTAACAGGGAGCTCCTATAATTCACCCCTCCACTTT. This codes for CASSVTGSSYNSPLHF.

The rearrangement uses TRBV9 and TRBJ2-3, with 14 positions matching TRBD2. Germline V gene sequence: CDR1 SGDLS, CDR2 YYNGEE. The CDR3 totals 18 residues. The V gene end was trimmed by 4 bases and the J gene end by 1 base; junction bases not matched to a gene: 8. CDR3 residues: CASSRGLAGVPGTDTQYF. In DNA form, the CDR3 reads TGTGCCAGCAGCAGGGGACTAGCGGGGGTTCCGGGCACAGATACGCAGTATTTT.

This chain joins TRBV6-5 and TRBJ2-7; 9 positions match TRBD1. This CDR3 comprises 14 residues. J was trimmed by 3 bases and V by 6 bases; bases with no gene match: 6. Per germline, CDR1 MNHEY and CDR2 SVGAGI. The CDR3 loop reads CASRDPGQGYEQYF. The CDR3, as DNA: TGTGCCAGCAGGGACCCGGGACAGGGCTACGAGCAGTACTTC.

V usage is TRBV5-1 and J usage is TRBJ1-4; a weak D match, TRBD1 (6 bases). The germline V gene has CDR1 SGHRS and CDR2 YFSETQ. This CDR3 spans 15 amino acids. Between the trimmed V and J ends, which lost 0 bases and 7 bases, there was a span of 13 bases. As DNA, the CDR3 is TGCGCCAGCAGCTTGGGAGGGGGGGTCGGTGAAAAACTGTTTTTT. This translates into CASSLGGGVGEKLFF. Based on the CDR3 plus reference TRBV5-1 and TRBJ1-4, the full variable domain is KAGVTQTPRYLIKTRGQQVTLSCSPISGHRSVSWYQQTPGQGLQFLFEYFSETQRNKGNFPGRFSGRQFSNSRSEMNVSTLELGDSALYLCASSLGGGVGEKLFFGSGTQLSVL.